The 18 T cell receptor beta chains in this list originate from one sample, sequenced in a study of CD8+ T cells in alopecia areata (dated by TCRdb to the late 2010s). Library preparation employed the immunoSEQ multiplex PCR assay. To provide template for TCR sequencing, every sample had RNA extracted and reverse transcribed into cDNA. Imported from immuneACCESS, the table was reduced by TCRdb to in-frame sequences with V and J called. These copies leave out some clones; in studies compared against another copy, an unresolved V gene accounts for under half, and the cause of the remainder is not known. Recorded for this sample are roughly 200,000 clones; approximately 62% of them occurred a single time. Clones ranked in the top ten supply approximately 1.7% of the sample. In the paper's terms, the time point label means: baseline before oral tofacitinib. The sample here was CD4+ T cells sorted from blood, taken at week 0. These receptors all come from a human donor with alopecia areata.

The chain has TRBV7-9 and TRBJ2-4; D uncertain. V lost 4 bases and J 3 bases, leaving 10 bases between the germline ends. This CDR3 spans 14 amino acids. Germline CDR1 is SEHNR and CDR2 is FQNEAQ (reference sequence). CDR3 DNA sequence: TGTGCCAGCAGCTCCCCCCCCGGCAAAAACATTCAGTACTTC. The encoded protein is CASSSPPGKNIQYF.

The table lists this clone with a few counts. CDR3 sequence: CAWSRDSAGNQPQHF. In nucleotides, the CDR3 is TGTGCCTGGAGCCGAGACTCCGCTGGCAATCAGCCCCAGCATTTT. V usage is TRBV30 and J usage is TRBJ1-5; D gene unclear. This CDR3 region has 15 residues. Per germline, CDR1 GTSNPN and CDR2 SVGIG (reference sequence). The V end lost 3 bases, the J end lost 2 bases, and 14 bases lay between the germline ends.

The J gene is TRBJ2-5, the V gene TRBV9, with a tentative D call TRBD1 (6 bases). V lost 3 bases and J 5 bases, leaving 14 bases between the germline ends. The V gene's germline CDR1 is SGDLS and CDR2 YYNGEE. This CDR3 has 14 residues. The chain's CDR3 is CASSASTGGETQYF. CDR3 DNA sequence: TGTGCCAGCAGCGCATCGACAGGCGGGGAGACCCAGTACTTC.

The CDR3 loop is CAWTPDRGNGYTF. CDR3 DNA: TGTGCCTGGACCCCGGACAGGGGGAATGGCTACACCTTC. The chain is built from TRBV30 and TRBJ1-2; 10 bases are shared with TRBD1. This CDR3 comprises 13 residues. J lost 6 bases, V lost 4 bases, and 5 bases had no gene match. Germline V gene lookup returns CDR1 GTSNPN and CDR2 SVGIG (reference sequence).

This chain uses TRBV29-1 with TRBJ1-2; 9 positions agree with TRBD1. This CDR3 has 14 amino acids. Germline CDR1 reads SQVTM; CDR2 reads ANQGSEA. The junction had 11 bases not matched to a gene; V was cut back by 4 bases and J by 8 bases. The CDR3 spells CSVVPRTGVEGYTF. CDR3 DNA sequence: TGCAGCGTTGTGCCCCGGACAGGGGTGGAAGGCTACACCTTC.

The CDR3 loop is CASTESLVDVAKNIQYF. The CDR3 nucleotides read TGTGCCAGCACCGAATCCTTAGTTGATGTGGCCAAAAACATTCAGTACTTC. This chain links TRBV2 with TRBJ2-4; no definite D call. Per the germline V gene, CDR1 is SNHLY and CDR2 is FYNNEI. Trimming shortened V by 7 bases and J by 1 base, and 20 bases separated the two germline ends. The CDR3 loop spans 17 amino acids. Filled out from reference TRBV2 and TRBJ2-4, the complete variable domain reads EPEVTQTPSHQVTQMGQEVILRCVPISNHLYFYWYRQILGQKVEFLVSFYNNEISEKSEIFDDQFSVERPDGSNFTLKIRSTKLEDSAMYFCASTESLVDVAKNIQYFGAGTRLSVL.

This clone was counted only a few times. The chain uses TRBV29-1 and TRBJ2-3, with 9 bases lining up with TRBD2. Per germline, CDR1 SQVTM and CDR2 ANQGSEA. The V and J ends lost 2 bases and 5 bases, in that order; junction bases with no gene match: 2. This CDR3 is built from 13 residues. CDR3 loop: CSVERAGGDTQYF. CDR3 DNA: TGCAGCGTTGAAAGAGCGGGGGGAGATACGCAGTATTTT.

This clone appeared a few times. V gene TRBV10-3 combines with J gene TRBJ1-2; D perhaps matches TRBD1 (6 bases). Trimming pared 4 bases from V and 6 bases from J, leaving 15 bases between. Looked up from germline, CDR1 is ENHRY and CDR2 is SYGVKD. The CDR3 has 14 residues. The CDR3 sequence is CAISVTQGTDGYTF. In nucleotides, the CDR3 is TGTGCCATCAGTGTCACACAGGGTACGGATGGCTACACCTTC.

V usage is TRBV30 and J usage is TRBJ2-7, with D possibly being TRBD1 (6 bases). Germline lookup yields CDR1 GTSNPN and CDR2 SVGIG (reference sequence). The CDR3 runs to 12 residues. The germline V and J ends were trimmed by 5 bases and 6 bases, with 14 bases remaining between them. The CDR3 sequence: CAWDTGSREQYF. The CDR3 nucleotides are TGTGCCTGGGATACAGGGTCGCGCGAGCAGTACTTC. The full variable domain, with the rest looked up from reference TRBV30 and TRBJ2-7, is SQTIHQWPATLVQPVGSPLSLECTVEGTSNPNLYWYRQAAGRGLQLLFYSVGIGQISSEVPQNLSASRPQDRQFILSSKKLLLSDSGFYLCAWDTGSREQYFGPGTRLTVT.

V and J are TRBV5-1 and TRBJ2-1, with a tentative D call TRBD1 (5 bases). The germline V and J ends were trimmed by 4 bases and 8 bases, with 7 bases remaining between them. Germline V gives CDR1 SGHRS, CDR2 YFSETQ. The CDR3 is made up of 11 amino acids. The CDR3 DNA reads TGCGCCAGCAGCGTCAGGGATGAGCAGTTCTTC. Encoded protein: CASSVRDEQFF.

The CDR3: CAWTGGETQYF. The CDR3 DNA is TGTGCCTGGACAGGGGGGGAGACCCAGTACTTC. The chain couples TRBV30 to TRBJ2-5, with a weak D call TRBD1 (7 bases). CDR1 is GTSNPN and CDR2 is SVGIG in the germline V gene (reference sequence). The ends were cut back, 4 bases at V and 5 bases at J, with 8 bases in the middle. This CDR3 is 11 amino acids long.

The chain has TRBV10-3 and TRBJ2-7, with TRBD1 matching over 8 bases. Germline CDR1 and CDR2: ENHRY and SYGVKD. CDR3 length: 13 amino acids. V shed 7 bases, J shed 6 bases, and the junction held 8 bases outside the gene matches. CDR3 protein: CAIKDRAKGEQYF. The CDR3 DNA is TGTGCCATCAAGGACAGGGCTAAAGGCGAGCAGTACTTC.

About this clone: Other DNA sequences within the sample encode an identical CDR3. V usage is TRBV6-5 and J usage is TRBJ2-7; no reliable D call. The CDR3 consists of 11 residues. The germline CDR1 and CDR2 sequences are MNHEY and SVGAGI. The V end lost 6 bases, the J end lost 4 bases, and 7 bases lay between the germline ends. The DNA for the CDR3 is TGTGCCAGCAGCCGTGGGTACGAGCAGTACTTC. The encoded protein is CASSRGYEQYF.

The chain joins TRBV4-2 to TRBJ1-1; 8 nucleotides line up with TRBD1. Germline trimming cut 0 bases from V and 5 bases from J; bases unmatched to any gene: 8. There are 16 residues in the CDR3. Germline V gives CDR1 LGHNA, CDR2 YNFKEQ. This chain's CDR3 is CASSQERVTGVTEAFF. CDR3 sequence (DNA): TGTGCCAGCAGCCAAGAAAGGGTGACAGGGGTGACTGAAGCTTTCTTT.

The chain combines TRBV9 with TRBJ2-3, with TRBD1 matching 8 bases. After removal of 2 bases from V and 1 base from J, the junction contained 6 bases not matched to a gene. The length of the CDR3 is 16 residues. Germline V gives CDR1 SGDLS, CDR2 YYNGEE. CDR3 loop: CASSVKGGQGTDTQYF. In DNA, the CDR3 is TGTGCCAGCAGCGTCAAAGGGGGACAGGGCACAGATACGCAGTATTTT. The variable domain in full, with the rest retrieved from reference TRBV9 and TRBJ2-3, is DSGVTQTPKHLITATGQRVTLRCSPRSGDLSVYWYQQSLDQGLQFLIQYYNGEERAKGNILERFSAQQFPDLHSELNLSSLELGDSALYFCASSVKGGQGTDTQYFGPGTRLTVL.

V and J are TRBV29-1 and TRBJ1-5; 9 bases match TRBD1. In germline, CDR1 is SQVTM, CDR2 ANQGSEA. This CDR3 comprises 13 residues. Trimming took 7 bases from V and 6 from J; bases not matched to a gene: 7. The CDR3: CSARDREGQPQHF. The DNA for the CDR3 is TGCAGCGCCAGGGACAGGGAAGGTCAGCCCCAGCATTTT.

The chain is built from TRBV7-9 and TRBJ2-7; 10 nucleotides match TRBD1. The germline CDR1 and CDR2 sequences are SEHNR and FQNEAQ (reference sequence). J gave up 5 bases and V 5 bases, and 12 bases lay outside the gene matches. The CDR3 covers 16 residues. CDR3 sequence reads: CASSKSLRQGADEQYF. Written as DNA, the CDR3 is TGTGCCAGCAGCAAATCCCTCCGACAGGGGGCCGACGAGCAGTACTTC.

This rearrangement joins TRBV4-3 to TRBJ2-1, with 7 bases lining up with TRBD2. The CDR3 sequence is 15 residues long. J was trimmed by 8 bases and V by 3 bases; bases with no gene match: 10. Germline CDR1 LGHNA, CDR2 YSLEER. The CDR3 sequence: CASSQVGEGRDEQFF. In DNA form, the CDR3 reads TGCGCCAGCAGCCAGGTGGGGGAGGGTCGTGATGAGCAGTTCTTC.